The clone carrying this TCR beta chain was seen a few times. TCRdb independently ran MiXCR on the RACE reads; one entry per CDR3 protein. This sample carries roughly 380,000 distinct CDR3 sequences, more than 5% of them seen once, and the ten largest clones take less than 6.5%. The entry originates in a study of human T cells and chemical hapten exposure. Stated time point: patch test 2, 6 weeks after DPC sensitization. Treatment defined: therapeutic diphenylcyclopropenone sensitization with weekly scalp DPC. Trimming took 7 bases from V and 5 from J, leaving 13 bases between them. The CDR3 loop spans 13 amino acids.

The source of this sequence is a woman in her late teens or twenties with alopecia areata. Some clones in this sample may be carry-over from other donors' samples. V gene TRBV12-3 or TRBV12-4 combines with J gene TRBJ2-3; D gene ambiguous. The specimen was whole blood, collected in connection with sensitization to the hapten diphenylcyclopropenone (DPC). The DNA of the CDR3 is TGTGCCAGCACCGCCGGAATAGGAGATACGCAGTATTTT. Amino acids: CASTAGIGDTQYF.